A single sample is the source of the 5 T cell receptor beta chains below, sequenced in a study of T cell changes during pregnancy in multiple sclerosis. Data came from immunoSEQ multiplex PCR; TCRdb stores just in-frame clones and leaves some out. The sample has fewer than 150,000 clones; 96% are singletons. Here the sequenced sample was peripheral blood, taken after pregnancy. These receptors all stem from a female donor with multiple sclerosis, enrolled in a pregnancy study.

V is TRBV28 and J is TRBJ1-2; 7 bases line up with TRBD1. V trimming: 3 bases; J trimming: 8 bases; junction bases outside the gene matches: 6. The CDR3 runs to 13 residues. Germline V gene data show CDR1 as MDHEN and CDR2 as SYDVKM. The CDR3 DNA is TGTGCCAGCAGTTTCCGGGACAGAAGGGGCTACACCTTC. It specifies CASSFRDRRGYTF.

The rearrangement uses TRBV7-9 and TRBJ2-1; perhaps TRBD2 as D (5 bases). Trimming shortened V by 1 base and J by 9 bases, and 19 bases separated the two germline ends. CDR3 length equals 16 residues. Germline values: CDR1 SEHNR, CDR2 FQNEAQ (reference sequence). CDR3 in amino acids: CASSLEGGFLLIEQFF. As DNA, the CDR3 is TGTGCCAGCAGCTTAGAAGGAGGTTTCCTGTTAATTGAGCAGTTCTTC.

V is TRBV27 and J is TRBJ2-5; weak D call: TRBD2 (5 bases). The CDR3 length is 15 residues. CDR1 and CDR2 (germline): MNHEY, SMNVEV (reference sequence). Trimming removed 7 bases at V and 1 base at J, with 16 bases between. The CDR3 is CASKEEEGPQETQYF. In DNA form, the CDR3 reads TGTGCCAGCAAAGAGGAGGAAGGACCCCAAGAGACCCAGTACTTC.

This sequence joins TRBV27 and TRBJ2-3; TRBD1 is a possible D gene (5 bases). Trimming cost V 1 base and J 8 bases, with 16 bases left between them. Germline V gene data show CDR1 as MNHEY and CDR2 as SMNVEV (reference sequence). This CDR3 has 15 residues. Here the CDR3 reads CASSLYAPPQGTQYF. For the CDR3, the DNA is TGTGCCAGCAGTTTATATGCACCACCTCAGGGTACGCAGTATTTT.

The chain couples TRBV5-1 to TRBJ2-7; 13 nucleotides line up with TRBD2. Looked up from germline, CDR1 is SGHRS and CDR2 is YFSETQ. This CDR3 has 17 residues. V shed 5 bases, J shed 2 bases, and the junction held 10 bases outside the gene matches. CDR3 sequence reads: CASRRTSGSLVTYEQYF. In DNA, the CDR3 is TGCGCCAGCAGGAGGACTAGCGGGAGTCTCGTTACCTACGAGCAGTACTTC.